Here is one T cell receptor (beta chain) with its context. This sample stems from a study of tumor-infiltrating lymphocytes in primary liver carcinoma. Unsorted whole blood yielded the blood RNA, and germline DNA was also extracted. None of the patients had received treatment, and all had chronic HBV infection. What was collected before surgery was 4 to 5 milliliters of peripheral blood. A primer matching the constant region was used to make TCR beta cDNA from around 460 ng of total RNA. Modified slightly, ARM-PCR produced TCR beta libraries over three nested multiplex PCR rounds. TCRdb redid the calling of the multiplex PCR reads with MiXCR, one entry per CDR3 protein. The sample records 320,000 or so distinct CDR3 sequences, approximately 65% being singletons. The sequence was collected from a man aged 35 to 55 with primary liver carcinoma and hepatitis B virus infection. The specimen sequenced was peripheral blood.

The CDR3 bases are TGTGCCAGCGGGCGGGAGGTGCCCTACAATGAGCAGTTCTTC. Protein: CASGREVPYNEQFF. This sequence joins TRBV6-1 and TRBJ2-1, with 8 bases lining up with TRBD2. The germline CDR1 and CDR2 sequences are MNHNS and SASEGT. The CDR3 consists of 14 residues. V lost 8 bases, J lost 2 bases, and 5 bases stayed unmatched.